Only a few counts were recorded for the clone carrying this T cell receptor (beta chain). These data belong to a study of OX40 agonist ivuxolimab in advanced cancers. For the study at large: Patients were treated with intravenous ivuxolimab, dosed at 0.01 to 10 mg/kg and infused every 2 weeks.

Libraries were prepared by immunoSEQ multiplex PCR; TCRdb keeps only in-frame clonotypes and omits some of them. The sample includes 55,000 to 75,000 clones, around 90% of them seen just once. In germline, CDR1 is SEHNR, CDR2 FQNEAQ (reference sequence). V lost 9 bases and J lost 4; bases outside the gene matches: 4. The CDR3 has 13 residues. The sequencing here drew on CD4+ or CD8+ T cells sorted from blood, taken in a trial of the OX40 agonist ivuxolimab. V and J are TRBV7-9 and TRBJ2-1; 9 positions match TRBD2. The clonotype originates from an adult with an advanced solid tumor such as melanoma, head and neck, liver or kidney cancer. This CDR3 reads CASSGSDYNEQFF. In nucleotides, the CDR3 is TGTGCCAGTAGCGGGAGCGATTACAATGAGCAGTTCTTC. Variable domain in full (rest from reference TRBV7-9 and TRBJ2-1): DTGVSQNPRHKITKRGQNVTFRCDPISEHNRLYWYRQTLGQGPEFLTYFQNEAQLEKSRLLSDRFSAERPKGSFSTLEIQRTEQGDSAMYLCASSGSDYNEQFFGPGTRLTVL.